This TCR beta chain is from a study of blood T cell repertoires in COVID-19. Study-level information: The analysed material was cDNA or gDNA that came from T cells, B-cell-depleted T cells, or PBMCs.

Trimming cost V 6 bases and J 7 bases; bases outside gene matches: 8. Germline V CDR1 and CDR2: MNHEY, SMNVEV (reference sequence). CDR3 length: 15 amino acids. Authors' methods: Estimated nucleated cell counts came from reference gene primer amplification. Some clones are missing from TCRdb's copy, which holds only in-frame ones; the method was immunoSEQ multiplex PCR. From that table come the V and J calls and clone size; the DNA was used to work out D and trimming. Of under 250,000 clones listed, approximately 80% are singletons. The sequence was collected from a human donor in a cohort sampled during active COVID-19. The V gene is TRBV27, the J gene TRBJ2-3; 12 bases line up with TRBD2. Sequencing used peripheral blood. CDR3 loop: CASRGLAGLGNTQYF. The DNA for the CDR3 is TGTGCCAGCAGAGGACTAGCGGGATTAGGGAATACGCAGTATTTT.